This paragraph covers one T cell receptor (beta chain) sequence. The target of this receptor is not known. No much larger clonotype is one base removed from it; base qualities were not supplied. This entry belongs to a study of CD8+ T cells in alopecia areata (dated 2018 in TCRdb). Background for the entire study: The study used high-throughput TCRbeta sequencing to examine T cell clonal expansion in alopecia areata, in both the C3H/HeJ mouse model and human patients. RNA was extracted with the PAXgene miRNA kit for fixed scalp, the miRNeasy kit for PBMCs, and the RNeasy kit for mouse skin. TCRbeta CDR3 regions were amplified by immunoSEQ multiplex PCR using 35 Vbeta forward and 13 Jbeta reverse primers. Scalp clonality was compared across normal scalp (n=4), patchy alopecia areata scalp (n=8), and alopecia totalis/universalis scalp (n=8). Human TCRbeta sequencing covered scalp tissue and sorted CD4+ and CD8+ peripheral blood T cells from patchy and totalis/universalis alopecia areata patients and healthy controls.

To prepare the library, the immunoSEQ multiplex PCR assay was applied. RNA was extracted from all samples and reverse transcribed into cDNA, which served as template for TCR sequencing. SuperScript III was used for first-strand cDNA synthesis, primed with a 2:1 mix of oligo-dT and random hexamers. A synthetic immune receptor repertoire was used to gauge amplification bias, and whatever bias remained was removed computationally. The authors' pipeline ran thus. Raw reads were preprocessed to remove errors, and CDR3 was defined by IMGT conventions from the conserved cysteine to phenylalanine. Clonality was calculated as 1 minus Shannon entropy normalized by log2 of the number of productive unique TCRs. Scalp TCRbeta sequences were cross-referenced with sorted blood CD4 and CD8 repertoires so that the CD4 or CD8 identity of scalp clones could be inferred. TCRdb carries this immuneACCESS record with in-frame sequences only. Its versions omit some clonotypes, under half of them owing to an unresolved V gene in the studies checked, with the rest unexplained. V and J calls and clone size follow that table, whereas D and trimming were derived from the DNA. Recorded for this sample are over 25,000 clones; roughly 80% of them occurred a single time. Jointly, the top ten make up roughly a fifth of the sample.

The CDR3 goes from the cysteine to the phenylalanine over 14 residues. Kept here is only the CDR3 DNA, which spans 42 bases and is read in frame from base 1. The germline V gene (reference sequence) yields SGHNT for CDR1 and YYREEE for CDR2. V gives up 4 bases and J gives up 5 bases, and the segment between their germline ends measures 16 bases. Results and caveats for the whole study, not just this receptor: Higher clonality and more expanded CD8+ clones were observed in lesional scalp than in normal scalp, particularly in alopecia totalis/universalis, a finding suggestive of antigenic drive. Shared TCR sequences between patients were less evident than in mice, which may be partly attributable to HLA diversity in the patient population. Unlike mouse skin, which is dominated by gammadelta T cells, normal human skin has resident alphabeta T cells that are also sequenced, and this complicates analysis of the scalp TCR repertoire.

Lesional scalp punch biopsies and peripheral blood were collected from alopecia areata patients. After PBMCs were isolated by density centrifugation and stained for CD3, CD4 and CD8, a FACSAria was used to sort CD4+ and CD8+ T cells. The untreated alopecia areata patients were recruited through a multicenter biomarker study. In 4 to 6 patients from the biomarker study, the blood CD8+ T cells went through an additional sort into NKG2D-low and NKG2D-high fractions. This receptor was taken from a human donor with alopecia areata. This chain joins TRBV5-4 to TRBJ2-7; possibly the D gene is TRBD2, per 6 matching bases. The sequencing sample was made of NKG2D-low CD8+ T cells sorted from blood. Per the publication, the cell subset or site label means: sorted CD8+ NKG2D-low blood T cells. The CDR3 has the sequence CASSLETRSDEQYF. The bases are TGTGCCAGCAGCCTAGAGACTAGATCCGACGAGCAGTACTTC.